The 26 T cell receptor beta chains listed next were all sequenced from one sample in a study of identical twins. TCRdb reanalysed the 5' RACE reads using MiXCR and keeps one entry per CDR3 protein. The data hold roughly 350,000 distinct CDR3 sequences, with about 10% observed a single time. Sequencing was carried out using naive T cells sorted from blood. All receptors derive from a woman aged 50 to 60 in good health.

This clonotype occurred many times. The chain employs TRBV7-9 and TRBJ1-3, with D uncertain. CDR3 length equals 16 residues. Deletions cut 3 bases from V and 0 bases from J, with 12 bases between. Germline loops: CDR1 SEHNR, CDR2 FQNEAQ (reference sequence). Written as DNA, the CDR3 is TGTGCCAGCAGCTTTGGGGTGGCTCCCTCTGGAAACACCATATATTTT. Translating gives CASSFGVAPSGNTIYF.

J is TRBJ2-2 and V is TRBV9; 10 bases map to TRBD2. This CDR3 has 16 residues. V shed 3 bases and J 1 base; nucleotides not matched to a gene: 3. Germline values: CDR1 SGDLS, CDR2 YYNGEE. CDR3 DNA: TGTGCCAGCAGCGACGGACTAGCGGTGAACACCGGGGAGCTGTTTTTT. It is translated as CASSDGLAVNTGELFF.

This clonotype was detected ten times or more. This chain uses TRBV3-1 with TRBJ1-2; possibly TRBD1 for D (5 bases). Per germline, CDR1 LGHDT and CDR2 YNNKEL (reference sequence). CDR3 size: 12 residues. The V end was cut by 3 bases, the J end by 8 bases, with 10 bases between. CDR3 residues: CASSQRGAGYTF. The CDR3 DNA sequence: TGTGCCAGCAGCCAGAGGGGCGCAGGCTACACCTTC.

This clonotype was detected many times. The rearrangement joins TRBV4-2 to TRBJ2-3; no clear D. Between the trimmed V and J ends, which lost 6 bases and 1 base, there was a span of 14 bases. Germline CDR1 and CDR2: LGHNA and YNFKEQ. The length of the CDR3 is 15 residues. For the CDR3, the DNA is TGTGCCAGCAGATGGGAAGCGAAAGGCACAGATACGCAGTATTTT. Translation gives CASRWEAKGTDTQYF.

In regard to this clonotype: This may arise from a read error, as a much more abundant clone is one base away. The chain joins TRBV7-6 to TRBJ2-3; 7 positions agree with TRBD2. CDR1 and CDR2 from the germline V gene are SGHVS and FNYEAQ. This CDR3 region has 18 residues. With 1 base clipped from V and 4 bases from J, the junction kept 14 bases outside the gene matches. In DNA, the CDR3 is TGTGCCAGCAGCTTAGAAAGTGCGGGAGTGCAAGGTCCAGATACGCAGTATTTT. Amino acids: CASSLESAGVQGPDTQYF. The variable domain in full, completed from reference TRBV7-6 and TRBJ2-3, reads GAGVSQSPRYKVTKRGQDVALRCDPISGHVSLYWYRQALGQGPEFLTYFNYEAQQDKSGLPNDRFSAERPEGSISTLTIQRTEQRDSAMYRCASSLESAGVQGPDTQYFGPGTRLTVL.

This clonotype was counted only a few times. In nucleotides, the CDR3 is TGTGCCAGCATCCGAGGTGGGGGGACAGATACGCAGTATTTT. Amino acids: CASIRGGGTDTQYF. This chain links TRBV2 with TRBJ2-3, with D possibly TRBD2 on 6 matching bases. Germline V lookup: CDR1 SNHLY, CDR2 FYNNEI. V lost 7 bases and J lost 3, with 14 bases in between. The CDR3 length is 14 residues.

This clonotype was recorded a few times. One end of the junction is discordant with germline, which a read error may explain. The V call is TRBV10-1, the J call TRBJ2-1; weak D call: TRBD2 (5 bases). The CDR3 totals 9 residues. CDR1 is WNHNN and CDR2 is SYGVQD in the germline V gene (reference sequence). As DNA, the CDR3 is TGCGCCAGCTTATTACTCGTAGCGTTC. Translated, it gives CASLLLVAF.

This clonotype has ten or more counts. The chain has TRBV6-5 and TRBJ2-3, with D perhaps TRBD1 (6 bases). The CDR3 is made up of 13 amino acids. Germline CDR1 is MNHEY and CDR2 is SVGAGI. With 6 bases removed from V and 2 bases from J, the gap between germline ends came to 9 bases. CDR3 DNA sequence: TGTGCCAGCAGGGACAGCGACACAGATACGCAGTATTTT. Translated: CASRDSDTDTQYF.

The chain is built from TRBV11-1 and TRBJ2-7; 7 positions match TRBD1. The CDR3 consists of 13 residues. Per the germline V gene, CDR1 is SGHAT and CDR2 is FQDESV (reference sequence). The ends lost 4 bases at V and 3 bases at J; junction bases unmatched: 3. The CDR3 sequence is CASSYRGYYEQYF. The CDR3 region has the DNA TGTGCCAGCAGCTACAGGGGATACTACGAGCAGTACTTC.

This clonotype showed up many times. CDR3 amino acids: CAISGDNYGYTF. The CDR3 DNA reads TGTGCCATCAGTGGGGACAACTATGGCTACACCTTC. The V gene is TRBV10-3, the J gene TRBJ1-2, with D possibly matching TRBD1 (5 bases). Deletions cut 4 bases from V and 2 bases from J, with 5 bases between. The germline V gene encodes CDR1 ENHRY and CDR2 SYGVKD. The CDR3 has 12 amino acids.

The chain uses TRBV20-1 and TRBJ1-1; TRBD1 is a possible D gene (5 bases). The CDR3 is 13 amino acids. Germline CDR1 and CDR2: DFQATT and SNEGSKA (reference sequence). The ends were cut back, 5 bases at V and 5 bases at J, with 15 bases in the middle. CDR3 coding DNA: TGCAGTGCTCCGGGACCGGGCAATACTGAAGCTTTCTTT. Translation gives CSAPGPGNTEAFF.

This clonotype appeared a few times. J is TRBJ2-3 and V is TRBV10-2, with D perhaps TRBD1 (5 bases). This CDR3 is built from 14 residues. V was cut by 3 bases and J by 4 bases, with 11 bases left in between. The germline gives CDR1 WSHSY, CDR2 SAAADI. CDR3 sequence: CASSDTTRADTQYF. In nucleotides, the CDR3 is TGCGCCAGCAGTGACACTACCAGGGCAGATACGCAGTATTTT.

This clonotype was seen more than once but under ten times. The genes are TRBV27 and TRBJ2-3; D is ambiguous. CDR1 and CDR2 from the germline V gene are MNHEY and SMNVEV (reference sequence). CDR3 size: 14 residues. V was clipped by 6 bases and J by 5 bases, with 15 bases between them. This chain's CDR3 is CASSSNEWVDTQYF. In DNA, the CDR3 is TGTGCCAGCAGCTCTAACGAGTGGGTAGATACGCAGTATTTT.

The CDR3 region is CASSPLGQGTFF. The DNA of the CDR3 is TGTGCCAGCAGCCCCCTAGGACAGGGAACGTTCTTC. V is TRBV7-8 and J is TRBJ2-1, with TRBD1 matching 8 bases. The V and J ends lost 5 bases and 15 bases, in that order; junction bases with no gene match: 9. CDR3 length: 12 amino acids. Germline CDR1 is SGHVS and CDR2 is FQNEAQ.

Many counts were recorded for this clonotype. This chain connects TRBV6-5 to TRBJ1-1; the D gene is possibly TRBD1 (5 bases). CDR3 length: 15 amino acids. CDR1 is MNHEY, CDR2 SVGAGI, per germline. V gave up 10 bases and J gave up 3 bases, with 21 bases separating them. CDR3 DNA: TGTGCCACCCGACGAAGGGGTCGAGGGGACACTGAAGCTTTCTTT. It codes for CATRRRGRGDTEAFF.

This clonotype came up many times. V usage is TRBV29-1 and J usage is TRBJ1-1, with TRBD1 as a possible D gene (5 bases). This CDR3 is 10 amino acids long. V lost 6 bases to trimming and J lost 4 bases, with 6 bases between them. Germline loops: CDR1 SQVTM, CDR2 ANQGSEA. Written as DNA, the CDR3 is TGCAGCGTGGGACGCACTGAAGCTTTCTTT. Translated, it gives CSVGRTEAFF.

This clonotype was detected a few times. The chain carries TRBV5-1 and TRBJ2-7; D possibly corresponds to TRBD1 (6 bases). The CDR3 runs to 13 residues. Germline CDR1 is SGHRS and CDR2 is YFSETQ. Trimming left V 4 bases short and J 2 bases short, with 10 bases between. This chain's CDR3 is CASSDGDTYEQYF. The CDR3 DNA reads TGCGCCAGCAGCGACGGGGACACCTACGAGCAGTACTTC.

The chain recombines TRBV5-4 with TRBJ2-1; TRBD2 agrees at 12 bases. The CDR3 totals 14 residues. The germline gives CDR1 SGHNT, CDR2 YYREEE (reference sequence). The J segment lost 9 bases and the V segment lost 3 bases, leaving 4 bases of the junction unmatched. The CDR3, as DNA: TGTGCCAGCAGCTCGACTAGCGGGAGCTCTGAGCAGTTCTTC. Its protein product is CASSSTSGSSEQFF. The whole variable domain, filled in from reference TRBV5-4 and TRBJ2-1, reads ETGVTQSPTHLIKTRGQQVTLRCSSQSGHNTVSWYQQALGQGPQFIFQYYREEENGRGNFPPRFSGLQFPNYSSELNVNALELDDSALYLCASSSTSGSSEQFFGPGTRLTVL.

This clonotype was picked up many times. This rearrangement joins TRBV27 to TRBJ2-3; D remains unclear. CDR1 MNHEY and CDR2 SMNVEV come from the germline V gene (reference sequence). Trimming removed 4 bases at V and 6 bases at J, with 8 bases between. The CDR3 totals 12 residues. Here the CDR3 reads CASSYGLDTQYF. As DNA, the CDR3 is TGTGCCAGCAGTTATGGGTTGGATACGCAGTATTTT.

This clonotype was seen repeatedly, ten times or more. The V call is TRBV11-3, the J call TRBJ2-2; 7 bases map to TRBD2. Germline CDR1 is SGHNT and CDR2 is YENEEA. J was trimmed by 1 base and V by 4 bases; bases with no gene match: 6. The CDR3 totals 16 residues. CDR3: CASSSRLAVNTGELFF. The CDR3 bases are TGTGCCAGCAGCTCCCGACTAGCCGTGAACACCGGGGAGCTGTTTTTT.

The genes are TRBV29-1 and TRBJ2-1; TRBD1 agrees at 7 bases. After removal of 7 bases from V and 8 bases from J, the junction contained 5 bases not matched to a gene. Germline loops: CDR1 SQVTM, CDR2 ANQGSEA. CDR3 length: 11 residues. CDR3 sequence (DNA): TGCAGCGCTTACAGGGGCGATGAGCAGTTCTTC. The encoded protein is CSAYRGDEQFF.

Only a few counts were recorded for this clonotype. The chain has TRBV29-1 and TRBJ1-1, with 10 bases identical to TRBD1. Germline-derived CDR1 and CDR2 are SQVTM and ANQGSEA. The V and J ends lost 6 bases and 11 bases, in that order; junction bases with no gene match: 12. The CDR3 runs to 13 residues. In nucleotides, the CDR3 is TGCAGCGTCCTCGAGACAGGGGGCCCTGTGGCTTTCTTT. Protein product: CSVLETGGPVAFF.

The CDR3 protein is CSVRLWGHEQYF. The CDR3 DNA reads TGCAGCGTTCGTCTATGGGGCCACGAGCAGTACTTC. The genes are TRBV29-1 and TRBJ2-7; TRBD1 might be the D (5 bases). Trimming left V 5 bases short and J 5 bases short, with 13 bases between. Germline V gene sequence: CDR1 SQVTM, CDR2 ANQGSEA. The CDR3 has 12 residues.

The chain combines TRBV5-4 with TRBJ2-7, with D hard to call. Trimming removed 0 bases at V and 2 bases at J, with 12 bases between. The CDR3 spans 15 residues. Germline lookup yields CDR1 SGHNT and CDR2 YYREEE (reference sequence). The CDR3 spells CASSLEVDATYEQYV. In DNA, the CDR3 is TGTGCCAGCAGCTTGGAGGTTGACGCCACCTACGAGCAGTACGTC.

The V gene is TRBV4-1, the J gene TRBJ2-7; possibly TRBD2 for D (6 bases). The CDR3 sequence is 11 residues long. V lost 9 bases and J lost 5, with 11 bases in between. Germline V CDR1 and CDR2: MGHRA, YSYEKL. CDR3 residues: CASREMNEQYF. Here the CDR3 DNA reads TGCGCCAGTCGGGAGATGAACGAGCAGTACTTC.

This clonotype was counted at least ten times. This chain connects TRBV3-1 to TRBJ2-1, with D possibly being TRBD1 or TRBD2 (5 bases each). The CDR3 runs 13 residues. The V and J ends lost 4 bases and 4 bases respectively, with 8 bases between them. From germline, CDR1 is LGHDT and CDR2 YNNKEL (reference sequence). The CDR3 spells CASSPGPYNEQFF. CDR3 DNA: TGTGCCAGCAGCCCGGGACCATACAATGAGCAGTTCTTC.